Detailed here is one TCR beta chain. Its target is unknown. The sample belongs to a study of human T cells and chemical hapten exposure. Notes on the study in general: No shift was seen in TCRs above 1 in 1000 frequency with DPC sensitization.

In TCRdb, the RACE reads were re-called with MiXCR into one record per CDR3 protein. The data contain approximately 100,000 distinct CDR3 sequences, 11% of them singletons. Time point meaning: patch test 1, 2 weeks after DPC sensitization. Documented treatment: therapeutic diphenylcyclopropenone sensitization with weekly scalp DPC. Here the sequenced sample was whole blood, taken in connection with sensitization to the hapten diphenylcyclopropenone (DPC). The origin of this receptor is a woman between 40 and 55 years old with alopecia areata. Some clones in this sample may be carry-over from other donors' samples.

The CDR3 bases are TGTGCTAGTGGTTTGTCGTCCGGGGAGCTGTTTTTT. Translated: CASGLSSGELFF. V and J are TRBV12-5 and TRBJ2-2; D not resolved. Germline assignment: CDR1 LGHNT and CDR2 FRNRAP. The CDR3 is made up of 12 amino acids. Trimming stripped 2 bases from V and 6 bases from J, with 4 bases between.